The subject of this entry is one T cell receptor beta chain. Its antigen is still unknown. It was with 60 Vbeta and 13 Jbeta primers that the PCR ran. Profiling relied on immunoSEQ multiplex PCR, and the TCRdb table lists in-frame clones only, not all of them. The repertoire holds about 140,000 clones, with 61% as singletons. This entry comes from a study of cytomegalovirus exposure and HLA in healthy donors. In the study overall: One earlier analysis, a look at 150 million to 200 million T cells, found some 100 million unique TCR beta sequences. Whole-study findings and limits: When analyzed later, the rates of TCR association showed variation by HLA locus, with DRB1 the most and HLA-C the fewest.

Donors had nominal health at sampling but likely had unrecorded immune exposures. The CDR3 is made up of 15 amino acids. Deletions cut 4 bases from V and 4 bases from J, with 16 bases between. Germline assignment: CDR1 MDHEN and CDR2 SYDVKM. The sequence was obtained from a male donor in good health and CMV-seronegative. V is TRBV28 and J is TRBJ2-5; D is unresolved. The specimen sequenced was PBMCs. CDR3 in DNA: TGTGCCAGCAGTTCCCCCGCTCCTACGAGAGAGACCCAGTACTTC. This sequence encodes CASSSPAPTRETQYF.